The 18 T cell receptor beta chains below were found in one sample sequenced in a study of blood T cell repertoires in COVID-19. The data were produced by immunoSEQ multiplex PCR, yet TCRdb's version contains in-frame clones alone and is incomplete. The data contain roughly 230,000 clones, 70% to 90% of them seen just once; the ten biggest clones take up 6.6%. Sequences were obtained from PBMCs or T cells enriched from blood (not recorded which). Receptors originate from a woman between 50 and 59 years old who had been exposed to COVID-19.

This sequence joins TRBV11-2 and TRBJ2-2; perhaps TRBD2 as D (5 bases). In germline, CDR1 is SGHAT, CDR2 FQNNGV. This CDR3 has 14 residues. Trimming left V 4 bases short and J 4 bases short, with 10 bases between. The CDR3 region is CASSSQGLTGELFF. CDR3 nucleotides: TGTGCCAGCAGCTCGCAAGGACTCACCGGGGAGCTGTTTTTT. The entire variable domain, with the rest obtained from reference TRBV11-2 and TRBJ2-2, is as follows: EAGVAQSPRYKIIEKRQSVAFWCNPISGHATLYWYQQILGQGPKLLIQFQNNGVVDDSQLPKDRFSAERLKGVDSTLKIQPAKLEDSAVYLCASSSQGLTGELFFGEGSRLTVL.

The gene calls are TRBV6-5 and TRBJ1-3; D uncertain. The CDR3 consists of 15 residues. From germline, CDR1 is MNHEY and CDR2 SVGAGI. V shed 7 bases and J shed 0 bases, with 13 bases lying between them. The CDR3 reads CASTPFGSSGNTIYF. CDR3 in DNA: TGTGCCAGCACCCCATTTGGCAGCTCTGGAAACACCATATATTTT.

J is TRBJ2-1 and V is TRBV27; 11 positions match TRBD2. The CDR3 runs 16 residues. Germline CDR1 reads MNHEY; CDR2 reads SMNVEV (reference sequence). V lost 6 bases and J lost 2; bases outside the gene matches: 6. CDR3 in amino acids: CASRALAGVTYNEQFF. CDR3 nucleotide sequence: TGTGCCAGCAGGGCACTAGCGGGGGTTACCTACAATGAGCAGTTCTTC.

V usage is TRBV7-2 and J usage is TRBJ1-1; weak D call: TRBD1 (5 bases). The CDR3 runs to 13 residues. CDR1 is SGHTA, CDR2 FQGNSA, per germline. The V end was cut by 0 bases, the J end by 7 bases, with 9 bases between. The CDR3 region is CASSLAWQGEAFF. The DNA of the CDR3 is TGTGCCAGCAGCTTAGCGTGGCAGGGTGAAGCTTTCTTT. The complete variable domain, with remaining parts taken from reference TRBV7-2 and TRBJ1-1, reads GAGVSQSPSNKVTEKGKDVELRCDPISGHTALYWYRQSLGQGLEFLIYFQGNSAPDKSGLPSDRFSAERTGGSVSTLTIQRTQQEDSAVYLCASSLAWQGEAFFGQGTRLTVV.

The V and J genes are TRBV3-1 (or the pseudogene TRBV3-2) and TRBJ1-5, with D perhaps TRBD1 (5 bases). This CDR3 region has 15 residues. The V end was cut by 3 bases, the J end by 7 bases, with 16 bases between. The germline V gene encodes CDR1 LGHDT and CDR2 YNNKEL (reference sequence). CDR3 region: CASSHQGISGQPQHF. As DNA, the CDR3 is TGTGCCAGCAGCCATCAGGGTATTTCTGGACAGCCCCAGCATTTT.

CDR3 DNA: TGTGCCAGCAGCTCTCAGGTTAATGAAAAACTGTTTTTT. It encodes CASSSQVNEKLFF. The V and J genes are TRBV5-4 and TRBJ1-4; no reliable D call. The germline V and J ends were trimmed by 3 bases and 4 bases, with 7 bases remaining between them. Germline CDR1 reads SGHNT; CDR2 reads YYREEE (reference sequence). This CDR3 comprises 13 residues.

There are a few counts of this clone. J is TRBJ1-1 and V is TRBV6-6; no clear D gene. The CDR3 is 16 residues long. V was shortened by 0 bases and J by 0 bases, with 11 bases between the two germline ends. Germline assignment: CDR1 MNHNY and CDR2 SVGAGI (reference sequence). This chain's CDR3 is CASSYSSPVMNTEAFF. The CDR3 DNA reads as TGTGCCAGCAGTTACTCTAGCCCAGTGATGAACACTGAAGCTTTCTTT.

The rearrangement joins TRBV18 to TRBJ2-5; 10 nucleotides align to TRBD1. CDR1 is KGHSH and CDR2 is LQKENI in the germline V gene. Trimming took 5 bases from V and 2 from J; bases not matched to a gene: 2. The CDR3 extends over 14 amino acids. The CDR3 bases are TGTGCCAGCTCAGTGGACAGGGGGCAAGAGACCCAGTACTTC. Amino acid sequence: CASSVDRGQETQYF.

The genes are TRBV5-4 and TRBJ2-7, with 8 bases aligning to TRBD2. Germline values: CDR1 SGHNT, CDR2 YYREEE (reference sequence). The CDR3 loop spans 15 amino acids. V lost 3 bases to trimming and J lost 7 bases; unmatched junction nucleotides: 12. CDR3 nucleotide sequence: TGTGCCAGCAGCTCCTCCCCGGGGGGGCCCTGGGAGCAGTACTTC. This translates into CASSSSPGGPWEQYF.

The genes are TRBV30 and TRBJ1-1; D is ambiguous. The CDR3 extends over 11 amino acids. V was pared by 2 bases and J by 8 bases, with 9 bases between. In germline, CDR1 is GTSNPN, CDR2 SVGIG (reference sequence). This CDR3 is CAWSILREAFF. CDR3 sequence (DNA): TGTGCCTGGAGTATCCTGAGGGAAGCTTTCTTT.

This chain connects TRBV2 to TRBJ2-3; 9 bases agree with TRBD1. V was clipped by 4 bases and J by 5 bases; unmatched bases: 10. This CDR3 spans 16 amino acids. CDR1 and CDR2 from the germline V gene are SNHLY and FYNNEI. DNA of the CDR3: TGTGCCAGCAGTGGGAGGGACAGGGTCCGAGGAGATACGCAGTATTTT. Translating it yields CASSGRDRVRGDTQYF. Combining the CDR3 with reference TRBV2 and TRBJ2-3 gives the whole variable domain EPEVTQTPSHQVTQMGQEVILRCVPISNHLYFYWYRQILGQKVEFLVSFYNNEISEKSEIFDDQFSVERPDGSNFTLKIRSTKLEDSAMYFCASSGRDRVRGDTQYFGPGTRLTVL.

The chain carries TRBV6-5 and TRBJ2-7, with 8 bases that match TRBD2. The CDR3 consists of 14 residues. V trimming: 7 bases; J trimming: 7 bases; junction bases outside the gene matches: 12. Germline CDR1 and CDR2: MNHEY and SVGAGI. The CDR3 loop reads CASTPSGHTGEQYF. The DNA for the CDR3 is TGTGCCAGCACGCCTAGCGGGCATACGGGGGAGCAGTACTTC.

This rearrangement joins TRBV6-4 to TRBJ2-3; a weak D match, TRBD2 (6 bases). Germline CDR1 is MRHNA and CDR2 is SNTAGT. V was pared by 3 bases and J by 0 bases, with 10 bases between. This CDR3 is built from 15 residues. The CDR3 region has the DNA TGTGCCAGCAGTGAGGGTAGCGGTAGCACAGATACGCAGTATTTT. Its translation: CASSEGSGSTDTQYF.

V and J are TRBV3-1 (or the pseudogene TRBV3-2) and TRBJ2-5, with 8 nucleotides matching TRBD1. Germline values: CDR1 LGHDT, CDR2 YNNKEL (reference sequence). The V gene end was trimmed by 1 base and the J gene end by 1 base; junction bases not matched to a gene: 8. The CDR3 spans 17 residues. CDR3 sequence (DNA): TGTGCCAGCAGCCAAGGCGCCGGGACAGGAGTCCAAGAGACCCAGTACTTC. Protein product: CASSQGAGTGVQETQYF.

This sequence joins TRBV19 and TRBJ1-4; D call uncertain. CDR3 length: 11 amino acids. The ends were cut back, 5 bases at V and 8 bases at J, with 6 bases in the middle. Germline CDR1 is LNHDA and CDR2 is SQIVND (reference sequence). For the CDR3, the DNA is TGTGCCAGTAGTTTGGGCGAAAAACTGTTTTTT. Protein product: CASSLGEKLFF.

The chain employs TRBV19 and TRBJ2-1; 7 bases are a match to TRBD1. The V gene end was trimmed by 3 bases and the J gene end by 7 bases; junction bases not matched to a gene: 9. The CDR3 contains 15 residues. Per germline, CDR1 LNHDA and CDR2 SQIVND (reference sequence). The CDR3 protein is CASSMDWGQLNEQFF. DNA of the CDR3: TGTGCCAGTAGTATGGACTGGGGACAGTTGAATGAGCAGTTCTTC.

The rearrangement joins TRBV28 to TRBJ1-3; weak D call: TRBD1 (5 bases). The length of the CDR3 is 16 residues. In germline, CDR1 is MDHEN, CDR2 SYDVKM. Trimming took 2 bases from V and 7 from J, leaving 18 bases between them. CDR3 residues: CASSLAGPSKVNTIYF. DNA of the CDR3: TGTGCCAGCAGTTTAGCGGGGCCCTCCAAAGTTAACACCATATATTTT.

This chain links TRBV12-3 or TRBV12-4 with TRBJ1-1, with a possible D match to TRBD1 (5 bases). The length of the CDR3 is 13 residues. V lost 5 bases and J 0 bases, leaving 7 bases between the germline ends. The CDR3 bases are TGTGCCAGCAGTGGGGGGATGAACACTGAAGCTTTCTTT. As protein: CASSGGMNTEAFF.